This TCR beta chain was retrieved from a study of blood T cell repertoires in COVID-19. TCRdb's table, derived via immunoSEQ multiplex PCR, lists solely in-frame clones and lacks some. Here the sample spans about 160,000 clones, more than 75% being singletons. The J segment lost 4 bases and the V segment lost 5 bases, leaving 9 bases of the junction unmatched. The CDR3 is 15 residues long. CDR1 SQVTM and CDR2 ANQGSEA come from the germline V gene. V gene TRBV29-1 combines with J gene TRBJ1-1; 11 bases align to TRBD1. This clonotype was obtained from a man between 35 and 55 years old who had recovered from COVID-19. Sequencing was performed on PBMCs or T cells enriched from blood (not recorded which). The CDR3 is CSVSRDRGKGTEAFF. The CDR3 DNA is TGCAGCGTTTCCCGGGACAGGGGGAAAGGCACTGAAGCTTTCTTT.